The source of this TCR beta chain is a study of Ad26.COV2.S vaccination and SARS-CoV-2 variants. General observations from the study: In TCR breadth and depth analyses, total T cell responses may have been underestimated.

Method: immunoSEQ multiplex PCR; TCRdb's copy keeps in-frame clones and lacks some. The table records about 680,000 clones, more than 80% of them present only once. Treatment specified: about 20 received Ad26.COV2.S at low or high dose, single or two shots; about five received placebo; per-sample allocation not given. Samples were taken on day 63 after the first vaccine or placebo injection. V shed 6 bases, J shed 2 bases, and the junction held 8 bases outside the gene matches. In germline, CDR1 is MNHEY, CDR2 SMNVEV (reference sequence). This CDR3 contains 16 residues. This clone has just one count. Antigen: not known.

The clonotype comes from a person between 18 and 59 years old who received the Ad26.COV2.S COVID-19 vaccine or a placebo. Sequencing used peripheral blood, obtained in a trial of Ad26.COV2.S vaccine versus placebo. The chain is built from TRBV27 and TRBJ2-1, with 9 bases that match TRBD2. The CDR3 sequence is CASSTLAGQTYNEQFF. The CDR3 DNA sequence: TGTGCCAGCAGCACCCTAGCGGGACAAACCTACAATGAGCAGTTCTTC.